This record concerns one T cell receptor beta chain sequence. The CDR3 covers 17 residues. Germline CDR1 reads MNHEY; CDR2 reads SVGEGT. Trimming stripped 1 base from V and 1 base from J, with 16 bases between. This entry belongs to a study of blood T cell repertoires in COVID-19. Study as a whole: T cells, B-cell-depleted T cells, or PBMCs provided the cDNA or gDNA that served as material.

Original methodology: Estimated nucleated cell counts came from reference gene primer amplification. The assay was immunoSEQ multiplex PCR, and TCRdb's table has in-frame clones only and misses some. From that table come the V and J calls and clone size; the DNA was used to work out D and trimming. Of tens of thousands of clones listed, 70% to 80% were seen once; the top ten hold roughly 16%. The chain couples TRBV6-2 or TRBV6-3 to TRBJ1-2, with D perhaps matching TRBD1 (6 bases). The clonotype originates from a human donor in a cohort sampled during active COVID-19. Source material: peripheral blood. CDR3 bases: TGTGCCAGCAGTTACTTGGTCGGGGGGGCTCGTAACTATGGCTACACCTTC. Its translation: CASSYLVGGARNYGYTF.